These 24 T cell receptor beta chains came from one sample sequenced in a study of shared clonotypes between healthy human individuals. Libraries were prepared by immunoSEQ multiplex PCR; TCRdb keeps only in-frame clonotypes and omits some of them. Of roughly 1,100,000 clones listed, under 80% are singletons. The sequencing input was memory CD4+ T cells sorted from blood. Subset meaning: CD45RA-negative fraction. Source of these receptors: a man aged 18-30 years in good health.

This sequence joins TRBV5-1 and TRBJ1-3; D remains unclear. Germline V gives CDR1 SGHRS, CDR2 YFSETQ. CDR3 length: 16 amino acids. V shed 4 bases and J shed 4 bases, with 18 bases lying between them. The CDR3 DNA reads TGCGCCAGCAGCCTGGAACAGATAGAGCAGGGAAACACCATATATTTT. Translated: CASSLEQIEQGNTIYF.

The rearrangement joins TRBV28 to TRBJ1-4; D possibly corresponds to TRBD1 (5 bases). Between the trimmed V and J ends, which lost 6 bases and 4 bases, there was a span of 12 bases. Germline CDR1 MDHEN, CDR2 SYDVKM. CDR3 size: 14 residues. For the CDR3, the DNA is TGTGCCAGCAGCCGTCCAAGGGGTAATGAAAAACTGTTTTTT. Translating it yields CASSRPRGNEKLFF.

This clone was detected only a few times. In DNA form, the CDR3 reads TGTGCCAGCAGCTTCGGGGGTGCCTACGAGCAGTACTTC. It translates to CASSFGGAYEQYF. The rearrangement uses TRBV11-3 and TRBJ2-7; D may be TRBD2 (6 bases). Germline loops: CDR1 SGHNT, CDR2 YENEEA. V was pared by 3 bases and J by 2 bases, with 8 bases between. The CDR3 loop spans 13 amino acids.

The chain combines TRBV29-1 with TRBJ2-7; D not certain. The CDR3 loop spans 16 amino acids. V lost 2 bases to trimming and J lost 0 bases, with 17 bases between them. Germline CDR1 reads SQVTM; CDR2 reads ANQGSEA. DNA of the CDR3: TGCAGCGTTGAAACCCCAACCCGGCAGTTCTCCTACGAGCAGTACTTC. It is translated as CSVETPTRQFSYEQYF.

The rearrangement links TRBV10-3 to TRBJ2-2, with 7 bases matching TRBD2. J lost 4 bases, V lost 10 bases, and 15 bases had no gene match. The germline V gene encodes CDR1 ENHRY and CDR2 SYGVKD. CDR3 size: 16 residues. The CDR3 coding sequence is TGTGCCACCTACTCTAACCTAGCGGTGGGCACCGGGGAGCTGTTTTTT. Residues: CATYSNLAVGTGELFF.

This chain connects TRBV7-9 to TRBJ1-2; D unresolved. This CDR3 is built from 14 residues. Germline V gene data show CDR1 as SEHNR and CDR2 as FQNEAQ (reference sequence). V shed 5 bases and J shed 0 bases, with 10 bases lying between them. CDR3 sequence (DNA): TGTGCCAGCAGCCCCCGGAATACTAACTATGGCTACACCTTC. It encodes CASSPRNTNYGYTF.

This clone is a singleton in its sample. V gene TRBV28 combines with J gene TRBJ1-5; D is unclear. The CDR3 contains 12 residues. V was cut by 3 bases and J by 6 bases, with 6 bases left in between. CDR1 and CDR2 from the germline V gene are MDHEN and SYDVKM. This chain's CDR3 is CASSLKPQPQHF. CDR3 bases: TGTGCCAGCAGTTTGAAACCTCAGCCCCAGCATTTT.

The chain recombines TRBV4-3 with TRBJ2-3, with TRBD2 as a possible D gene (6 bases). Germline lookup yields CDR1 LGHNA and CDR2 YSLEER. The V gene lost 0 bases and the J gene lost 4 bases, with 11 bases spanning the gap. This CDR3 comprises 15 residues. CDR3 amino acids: CASSQDSGGSDTQYF. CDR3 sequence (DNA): TGCGCCAGCAGCCAAGATAGCGGTGGATCAGATACGCAGTATTTT.

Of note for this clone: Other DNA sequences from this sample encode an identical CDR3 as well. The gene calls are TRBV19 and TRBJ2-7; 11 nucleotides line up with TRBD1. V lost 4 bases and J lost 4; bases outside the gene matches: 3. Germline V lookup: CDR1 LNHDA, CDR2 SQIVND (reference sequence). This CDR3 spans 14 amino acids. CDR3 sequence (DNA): TGTGCCAGTAGTAACCGGGACAGGGGGTACGAGCAGTACTTC. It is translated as CASSNRDRGYEQYF.

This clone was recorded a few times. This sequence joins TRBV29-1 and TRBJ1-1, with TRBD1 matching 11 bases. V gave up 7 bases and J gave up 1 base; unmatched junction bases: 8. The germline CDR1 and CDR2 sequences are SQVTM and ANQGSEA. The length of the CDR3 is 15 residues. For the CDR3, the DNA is TGCAGCGGATACGGGACAGGGGGAGCGAACACTGAAGCTTTCTTT. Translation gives CSGYGTGGANTEAFF.

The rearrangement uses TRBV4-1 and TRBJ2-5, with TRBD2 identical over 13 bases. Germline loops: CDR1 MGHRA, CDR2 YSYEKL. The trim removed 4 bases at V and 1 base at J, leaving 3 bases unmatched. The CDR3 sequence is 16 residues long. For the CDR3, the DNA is TGCGCCAGCAGCCCGACTAGCGGGGGGCTCCAAGAGACCCAGTACTTC. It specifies CASSPTSGGLQETQYF.

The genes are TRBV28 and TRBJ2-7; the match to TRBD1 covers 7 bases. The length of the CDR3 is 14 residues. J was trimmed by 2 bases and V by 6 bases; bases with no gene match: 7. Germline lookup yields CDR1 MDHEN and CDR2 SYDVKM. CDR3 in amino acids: CASSVNRGAYEQYF. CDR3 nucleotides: TGTGCCAGCAGCGTAAACAGGGGCGCCTACGAGCAGTACTTC.

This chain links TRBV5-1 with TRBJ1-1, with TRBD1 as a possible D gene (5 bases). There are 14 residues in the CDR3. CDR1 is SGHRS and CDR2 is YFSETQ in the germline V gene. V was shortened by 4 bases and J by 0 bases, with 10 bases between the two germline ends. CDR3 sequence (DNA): TGCGCCAGCAGCGCGGGACTGGTGAACACTGAAGCTTTCTTT. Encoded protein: CASSAGLVNTEAFF. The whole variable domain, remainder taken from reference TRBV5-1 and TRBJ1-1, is KAGVTQTPRYLIKTRGQQVTLSCSPISGHRSVSWYQQTPGQGLQFLFEYFSETQRNKGNFPGRFSGRQFSNSRSEMNVSTLELGDSALYLCASSAGLVNTEAFFGQGTRLTVV.

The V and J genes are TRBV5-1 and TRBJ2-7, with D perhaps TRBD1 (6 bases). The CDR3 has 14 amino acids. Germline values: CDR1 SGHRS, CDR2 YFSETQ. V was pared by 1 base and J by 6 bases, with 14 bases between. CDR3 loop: CASSLSSGAGEQYF. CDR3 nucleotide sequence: TGCGCCAGCAGCTTGTCGTCAGGGGCGGGCGAGCAGTACTTC.

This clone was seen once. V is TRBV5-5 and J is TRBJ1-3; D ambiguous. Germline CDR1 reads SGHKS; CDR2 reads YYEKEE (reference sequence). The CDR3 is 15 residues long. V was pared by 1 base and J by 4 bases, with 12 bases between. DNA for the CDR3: TGTGCCAGCAGCTTGTTAGGAAACGTGGGAAACACCATATATTTT. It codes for CASSLLGNVGNTIYF.

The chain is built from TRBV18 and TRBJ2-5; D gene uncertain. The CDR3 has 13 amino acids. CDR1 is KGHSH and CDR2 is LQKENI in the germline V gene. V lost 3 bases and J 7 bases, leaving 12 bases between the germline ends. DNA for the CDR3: TGTGCCAGCTCACCTACCGACACCCGGACCCAGTACTTC. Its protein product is CASSPTDTRTQYF.

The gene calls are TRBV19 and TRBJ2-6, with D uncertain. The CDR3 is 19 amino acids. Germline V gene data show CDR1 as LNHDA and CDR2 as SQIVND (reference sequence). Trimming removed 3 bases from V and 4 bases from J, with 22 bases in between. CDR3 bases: TGTGCCAGTAGTATGGCCGCGGATACATCTCTGGCAGGGGCCAACGTCCTGACTTTC. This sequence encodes CASSMAADTSLAGANVLTF.

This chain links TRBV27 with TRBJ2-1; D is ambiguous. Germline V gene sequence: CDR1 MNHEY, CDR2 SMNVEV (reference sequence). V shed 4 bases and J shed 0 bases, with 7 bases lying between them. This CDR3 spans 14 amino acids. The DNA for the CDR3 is TGTGCCAGCAGTTCGACGTTCTCCTACAATGAGCAGTTCTTC. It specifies CASSSTFSYNEQFF.

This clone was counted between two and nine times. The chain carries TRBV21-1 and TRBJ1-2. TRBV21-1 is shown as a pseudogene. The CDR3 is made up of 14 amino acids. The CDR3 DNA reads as TGTGCCAGCAGCAAAAGGGTCACCAACTATGGCTACACCTTC. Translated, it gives CASSKRVTNYGYTF.

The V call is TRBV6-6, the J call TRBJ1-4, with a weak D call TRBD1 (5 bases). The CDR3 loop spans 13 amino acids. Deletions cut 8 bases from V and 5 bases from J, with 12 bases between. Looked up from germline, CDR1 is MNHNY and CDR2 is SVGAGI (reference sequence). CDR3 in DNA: TGTGCCAGCCAGGGACCGTGGAATGAAAAACTGTTTTTT. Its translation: CASQGPWNEKLFF.

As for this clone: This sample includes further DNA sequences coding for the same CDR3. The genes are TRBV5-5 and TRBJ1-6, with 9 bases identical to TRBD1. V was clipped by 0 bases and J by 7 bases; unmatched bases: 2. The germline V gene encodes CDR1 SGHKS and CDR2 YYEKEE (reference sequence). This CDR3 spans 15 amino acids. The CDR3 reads CASSLEGQGNSPLHF. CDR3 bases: TGTGCCAGCAGCTTGGAGGGACAGGGAAATTCACCCCTCCACTTT.

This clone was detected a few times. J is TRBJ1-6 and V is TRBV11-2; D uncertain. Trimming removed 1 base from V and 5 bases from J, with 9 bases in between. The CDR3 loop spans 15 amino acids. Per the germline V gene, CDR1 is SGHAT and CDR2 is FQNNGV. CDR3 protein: CASSLVGSDNSPLHF. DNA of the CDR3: TGTGCCAGCAGCTTAGTAGGCAGTGATAATTCACCCCTCCACTTT.

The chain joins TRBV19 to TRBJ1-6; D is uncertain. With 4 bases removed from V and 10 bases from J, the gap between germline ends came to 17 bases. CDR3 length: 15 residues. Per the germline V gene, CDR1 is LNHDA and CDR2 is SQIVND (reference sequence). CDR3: CASSKAGSPTSPLHF. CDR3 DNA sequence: TGTGCCAGTAGTAAGGCGGGCTCTCCAACATCACCCCTCCACTTT.

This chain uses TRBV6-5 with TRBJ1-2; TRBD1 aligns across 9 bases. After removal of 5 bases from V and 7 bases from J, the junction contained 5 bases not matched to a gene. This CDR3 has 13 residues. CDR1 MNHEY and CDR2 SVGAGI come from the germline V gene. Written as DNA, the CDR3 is TGTGCCAGCAGTGGGACAGGGCAGGGTGGCTACACCTTC. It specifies CASSGTGQGGYTF.